The text below deals with one TCR beta chain. What it recognizes is unknown. This sample was included in a study of a mutant IDH1 vaccine in newly diagnosed glioma. Study in general: Treated patients, averaging 40.4 years, were roughly 62% male and about 38% female. Previous care, which was radiotherapy, temozolomide, or both, most often involved both. Study-wide results and limits: Pseudoprogression seemed unlinked to shifts in top peripheral T cell clonotypes.

The time point was: baseline, week 1 (first vaccination visit). Treatment reported: pre-vaccination baseline after standard-of-care therapy. Donors had new IDH1-mutant astrocytomas of WHO grade 3 or 4 (ATRX-lost). Germline lookup yields CDR1 KGHSH and CDR2 LQKENI. The ends lost 6 bases at V and 2 bases at J; junction bases unmatched: 7. The CDR3 consists of 15 residues. TCRdb keeps only in-frame clones here, not all; method: immunoSEQ multiplex PCR. In the table there are under 80,000 clones, around 86% of which are singletons. The V and J genes are TRBV18 and TRBJ1-3; TRBD1 matches 7 bases. The sample consisted of PBMCs, taken from a glioma patient treated with radiotherapy, temozolomide or both. The receptor's source is a man aged 25-40 years with glioma. The CDR3 nucleotides are TGTGCCAGCTCCCTCTCAGGGGGAACTGGAAACACCATATATTTT. Translated: CASSLSGGTGNTIYF.